These 8 T cell receptor beta chains came from one sample sequenced in a study of regulatory T cells in long-lasting Graves disease. Researchers made TCR beta libraries by using iRepertoire HTBI primers and running Arm-PCR on CDR3 regions. TCRdb independently ran MiXCR on the multiplex PCR reads; one entry per CDR3 protein. The profile shows roughly 440,000 distinct CDR3 sequences, about a sixth of them singletons. Noted time point: newly diagnosed GD, antithyroid drugs for less than 3 months. After RNA was extracted from PBMCs, the TCR library was made from it. This sample also belongs to another study, concerning T cells in Graves' hyperthyroidism and ophthalmopathy.

Sequenced here: peripheral blood mononuclear cells (PBMCs), sampled at new diagnosis, from a patient treated with antithyroid drugs. These receptors were obtained from a woman aged 18-35 years with Graves disease.

This clonotype has a handful of counts. A junction end diverges from the germline sequence, so it may reflect a read error. The chain recombines TRBV6-5 with TRBJ2-7; tentatively, D is TRBD1 or TRBD2 (5 bases each). The germline V gene has CDR1 MNHEY and CDR2 SVGAGI. CDR3 length: 14 residues. CDR3 sequence reads: CASSIGAEAYEQYF. CDR3 DNA: TGCGCCAGCAGCATCGGGGCAGAGGCTTACGAGCAGTACTTC.

The chain joins TRBV7-2 to TRBJ2-7; unclear D gene. The CDR3 loop spans 12 amino acids. CDR1 is SGHTA and CDR2 is FQGNSA in the germline V gene. Trimming shortened V by 5 bases and J by 3 bases, and 8 bases separated the two germline ends. This chain's CDR3 is CASSRVHYEQYF. The CDR3 DNA sequence: TGTGCCAGCAGCCGGGTCCACTACGAGCAGTACTTC. Based on the CDR3 plus reference TRBV7-2 and TRBJ2-7, the full variable domain is GAGVSQSPSNKVTEKGKDVELRCDPISGHTALYWYRQSLGQGLEFLIYFQGNSAPDKSGLPSDRFSAERTGGSVSTLTIQRTQQEDSAVYLCASSRVHYEQYFGPGTRLTVT.

About this clonotype: Here the CDR3 omits its conserved ending phenylalanine or tryptophan, so a read error is the likely source. The DNA is left out, because the CDR3 cannot be placed on it with certainty; the CDR3 is given as TCRdb lists it. The chain couples TRBV7-6 to TRBJ2-7; TRBD1 was called by the table and not checked on the DNA. Germline-derived CDR1 and CDR2 are SGHVS and FNYEAQ. The CDR3 totals 10 residues, both ends included. CDR3 sequence reads: CASSWITPPG.

Many counts were recorded for this clonotype. J is TRBJ2-1 and V is TRBV6-5; TRBD2 aligns across 10 bases. The CDR3 is 15 amino acids. J gave up 7 bases and V 4 bases, and 7 bases lay outside the gene matches. In germline, CDR1 is MNHEY, CDR2 SVGAGI. DNA for the CDR3: TGTGCCAGCAGTTCCCTGACTAGCGGGCATAATGAGCAGTTCTTC. Amino acid sequence: CASSSLTSGHNEQFF.

The table lists this clonotype with many counts. The rearrangement joins TRBV2 to TRBJ2-1; D is perhaps TRBD1 or TRBD2 (5 bases each). Germline V gives CDR1 SNHLY, CDR2 FYNNEI. CDR3 size: 15 residues. Trimming cost V 6 bases and J 6 bases, with 18 bases left between them. The DNA for the CDR3 is TGTGCCAGCAGCCCTTCCTACCACGGGACCAATGAGCAGTTCTTC. The encoded protein is CASSPSYHGTNEQFF.

This clonotype was counted a few times. The chain recombines TRBV7-9 with TRBJ2-1; TRBD2 matches 9 bases. The CDR3 is 15 residues long. Trimming took 5 bases from V and 7 from J; bases not matched to a gene: 9. CDR1 and CDR2 from the germline V gene are SEHNR and FQNEAQ (reference sequence). The CDR3 DNA reads TGTGCCAGCAGCATAGGGGCGGGAGGGAAGAATGAGCAGTTCTTC. Translated: CASSIGAGGKNEQFF.

This clonotype was picked up many times. This chain links TRBV9 with TRBJ1-4, with a weak D call TRBD1 (5 bases). This CDR3 region has 14 residues. The germline V gene has CDR1 SGDLS and CDR2 YYNGEE. The germline V and J ends were trimmed by 0 bases and 11 bases, with 14 bases remaining between them. CDR3 bases: TGTGCCAGCAGCGTAGACCCGGTAAAGGGGAAACTGTTTTTT. Protein: CASSVDPVKGKLFF.

On this clonotype: Without the conserved terminal phenylalanine or tryptophan, this CDR3 likely stems from a read error. The chain links TRBV3-1 to TRBJ2-3; possibly TRBD1 for D (5 bases). The last part of the DNA fits TRBJ1-1 better; the J call may be wrong. This CDR3 is built from 12 residues. Germline CDR1 LGHDT, CDR2 YNNKEL (reference sequence). DNA of the CDR3: TGTGCCAGCAGCCAAGCGCAGGGTGGAGCTTTCGTT. Its translation is CASSQAQGGAFV.